Listed below are T cell receptor beta chains from one sample, sequenced in a study of blood T cells in healthy people across ages. TCRdb re-called the 5' RACE reads with MiXCR, one entry per CDR3 protein. The sample holds approximately 800,000 distinct CDR3 sequences, nearly 60% seen once. Sequencing input: blood. The receptor set was obtained from a man under 40 in good health. CDR3s include the opening cysteine and the closing phenylalanine or tryptophan. D genes are given only for firm matches. Expanded clones are given a class, and other clones once, few, many or no size at all.

clone_size	d_call	v_call	cdr3_length	j_call	cdr3_aa	cdr3_nt
.	.	TRBV6-2/TRBV6-3	12	TRBJ2-1	CASSYRGSEQFF	TGTGCCAGCAGTTACCGCGGCAGTGAGCAGTTCTTC
.	.	TRBV7-6	17	TRBJ2-1	CASSSKRPGQTYNEQFF	TGTGCCAGCAGCAGCAAGAGACCGGGACAAACTTACAATGAGCAGTTCTTC
few	.	TRBV5-1	14	TRBJ1-1	CASSFQGRNTEAFF	TGCGCCAGCAGCTTTCAGGGCCGGAACACTGAAGCTTTCTTT
.	TRBD2	TRBV6-5	14	TRBJ2-3	CASSWGGGGDTQYF	TGTGCCAGCAGTTGGGGCGGGGGAGGAGATACGCAGTATTTT
few	.	TRBV10-3	15	TRBJ2-7	CAISGLGGTSYEQYF	TGTGCCATCAGTGGGTTAGGGGGGACCTCCTACGAGCAGTACTTC
.	.	TRBV11-2	16	TRBJ2-3	CASSLGPRSPTDTQYF	TGTGCCAGCAGCTTAGGACCTAGATCCCCCACAGATACGCAGTATTTT
.	TRBD1	TRBV7-9	16	TRBJ2-6	CASSVDRETGANVLTF	TGTGCCAGCAGCGTGGACAGGGAGACTGGGGCCAACGTCCTGACTTTC
.	.	TRBV27	14	TRBJ2-3	CASTVSSSTDTQYF	TGTGCCAGCACGGTTTCTAGTAGCACAGATACGCAGTATTTT
.	.	TRBV20-1	13	TRBJ2-7	CSAIRTEAYEQYF	TGCAGTGCTATCCGGACGGAAGCCTACGAGCAGTACTTC
.	TRBD1	TRBV28	13	TRBJ2-1	CASSPTGVHEQFF	TGTGCCAGCAGTCCAACAGGGGTACATGAGCAGTTCTTC